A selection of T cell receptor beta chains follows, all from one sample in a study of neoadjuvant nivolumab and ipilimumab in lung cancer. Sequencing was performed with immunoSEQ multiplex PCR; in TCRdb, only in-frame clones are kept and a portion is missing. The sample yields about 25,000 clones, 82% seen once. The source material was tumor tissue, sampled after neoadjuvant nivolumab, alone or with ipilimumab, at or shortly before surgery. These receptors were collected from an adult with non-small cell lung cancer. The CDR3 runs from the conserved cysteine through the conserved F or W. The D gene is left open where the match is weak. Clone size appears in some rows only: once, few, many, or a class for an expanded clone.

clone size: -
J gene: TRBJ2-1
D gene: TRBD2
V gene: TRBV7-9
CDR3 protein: CASRRTSGAYNEQFF
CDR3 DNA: TGTGCCAGCAGGCGGACTAGCGGGGCCTACAATGAGCAGTTCTTC

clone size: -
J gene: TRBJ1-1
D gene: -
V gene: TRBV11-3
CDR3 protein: CASSLVINTEAFF
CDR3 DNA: TGTGCCAGCAGCCTAGTCATTAACACTGAAGCTTTCTTT

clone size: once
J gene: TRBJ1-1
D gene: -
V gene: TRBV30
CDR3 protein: CAWSRADLNTEAFF
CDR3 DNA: TGTGCCTGGAGTAGAGCAGATCTGAACACTGAAGCTTTCTTT

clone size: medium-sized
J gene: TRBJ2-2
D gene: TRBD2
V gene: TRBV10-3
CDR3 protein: CATRGGENTGELFF
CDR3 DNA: TGTGCCACCCGGGGGGGGGAGAACACCGGGGAGCTGTTTTTT

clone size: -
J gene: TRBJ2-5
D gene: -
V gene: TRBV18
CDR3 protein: CASSSIAGTLGTQYF
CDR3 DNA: TGTGCCAGCTCATCGATCGCCGGGACCCTTGGGACCCAGTACTTC

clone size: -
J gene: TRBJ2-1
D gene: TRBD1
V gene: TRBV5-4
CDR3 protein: CASSFEGQAYNEQFF
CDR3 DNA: TGTGCCAGCAGCTTTGAAGGACAGGCCTACAATGAGCAGTTCTTC

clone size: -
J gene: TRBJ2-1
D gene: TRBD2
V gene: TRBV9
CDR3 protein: CASSPGLAVYNEQFF
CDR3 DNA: TGTGCCAGCAGCCCGGGACTAGCGGTCTACAATGAGCAGTTCTTC

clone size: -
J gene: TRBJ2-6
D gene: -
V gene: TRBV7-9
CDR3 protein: CASSLSGTSSSGANVLTF
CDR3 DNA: TGTGCCAGCAGCTTATCCGGGACTTCCAGCTCTGGGGCCAACGTCCTGACTTTC

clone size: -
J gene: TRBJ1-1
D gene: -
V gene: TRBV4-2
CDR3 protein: CASSQDLRRPRHTEAFF
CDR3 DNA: TGTGCCAGCAGCCAAGATCTTAGGCGCCCCCGGCACACTGAAGCTTTCTTT

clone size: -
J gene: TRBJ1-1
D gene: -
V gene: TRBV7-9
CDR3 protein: CASSPTGTEAFF
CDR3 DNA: TGTGCCAGCAGCCCGACAGGCACTGAAGCTTTCTTT

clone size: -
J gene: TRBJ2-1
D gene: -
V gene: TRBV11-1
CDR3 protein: CASSSIVGTSVYNEQFF
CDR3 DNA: TGTGCCAGCAGCTCAATCGTTGGGACTTCAGTGTACAATGAGCAGTTCTTC

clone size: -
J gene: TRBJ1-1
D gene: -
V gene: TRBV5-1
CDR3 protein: CASSLQGKAEAFF
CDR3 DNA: TGCGCCAGCAGCTTGCAGGGCAAGGCTGAAGCTTTCTTT

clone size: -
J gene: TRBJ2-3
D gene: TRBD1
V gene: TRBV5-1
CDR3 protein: CASSWTGETDTQYF
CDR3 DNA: TGCGCCAGCAGCTGGACAGGGGAGACAGATACGCAGTATTTT

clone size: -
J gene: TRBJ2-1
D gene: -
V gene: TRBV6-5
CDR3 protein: CASSHSMRQFF
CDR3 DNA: TGTGCCAGCAGTCATTCAATGAGGCAGTTCTTC

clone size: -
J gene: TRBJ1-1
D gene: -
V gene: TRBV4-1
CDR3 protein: CASSQDQGGRSSTEAFF
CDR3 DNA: TGCGCCAGCAGCCAAGATCAAGGGGGTCGGTCGAGCACTGAAGCTTTCTTT

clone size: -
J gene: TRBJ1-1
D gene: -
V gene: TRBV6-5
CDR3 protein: CASSWTRGTEAFF
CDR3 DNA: TGTGCCAGCAGCTGGACTCGAGGCACTGAAGCTTTCTTT

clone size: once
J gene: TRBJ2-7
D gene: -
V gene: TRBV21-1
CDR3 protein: CASSKESGKIHEQYF
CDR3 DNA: TGTGCCAGCAGCAAAGAAAGCGGGAAAATCCACGAGCAGTACTTC

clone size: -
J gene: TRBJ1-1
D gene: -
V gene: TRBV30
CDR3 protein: CAWKRANTEAFF
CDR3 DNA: TGTGCCTGGAAGCGGGCGAACACTGAAGCTTTCTTT

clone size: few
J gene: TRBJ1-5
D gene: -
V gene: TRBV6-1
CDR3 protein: CASSEALRGANQPQHF
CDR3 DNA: TGTGCCAGCAGTGAAGCGCTTCGGGGGGCCAATCAGCCCCAGCATTTT

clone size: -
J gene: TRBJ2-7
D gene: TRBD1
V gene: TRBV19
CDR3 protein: CASSRGQERGEQYF
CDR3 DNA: TGTGCCAGTAGTCGTGGACAGGAAAGAGGCGAGCAGTACTTC